The 25 T cell receptor beta chains reported below all come from one sample, sequenced in a study of human T cells and chemical hapten exposure. Time point in this sample: patch test 1, 2 weeks after DPC sensitization. Documented treatment: therapeutic diphenylcyclopropenone sensitization with weekly scalp DPC. A single record per CDR3 protein comes from TCRdb applying MiXCR to the RACE reads. The table has a few hundred thousand distinct CDR3 sequences, 4.8% seen once; the top ten hold approximately 2.3%. The specimen was whole blood, collected in connection with sensitization to the hapten diphenylcyclopropenone (DPC). Every receptor here comes from a woman in her fifties or sixties with alopecia areata. Some clones in this sample may be carry-over from other donors' samples.

V is TRBV29-1 and J is TRBJ2-5, with D perhaps TRBD2 (5 bases). The CDR3 runs to 13 residues. The germline V and J ends were trimmed by 3 bases and 5 bases, with 13 bases remaining between them. Germline CDR1 reads SQVTM; CDR2 reads ANQGSEA. The CDR3 bases are TGCAGCGTTGACATGGGGAGAAGGGAGACCCAGTACTTC. This encodes CSVDMGRRETQYF.

This clonotype was counted at least ten times. The chain is built from TRBV27 and TRBJ1-1, with D tentatively TRBD1 (5 bases). The V gene lost 5 bases and the J gene lost 0 bases, with 10 bases spanning the gap. From germline, CDR1 is MNHEY and CDR2 SMNVEV (reference sequence). CDR3 length: 14 amino acids. This CDR3 reads CASSVAGMNTEAFF. Here the CDR3 DNA reads TGTGCCAGCAGTGTGGCAGGGATGAACACTGAAGCTTTCTTT.

V usage is TRBV7-8 and J usage is TRBJ1-3; 8 bases agree with TRBD1. This CDR3 comprises 16 residues. V lost 5 bases to trimming and J lost 3 bases; unmatched junction nucleotides: 9. The V gene's germline CDR1 is SGHVS and CDR2 FQNEAQ. The CDR3: CASSPFGQGGGNTIYF. The DNA of the CDR3 is TGTGCCAGCAGCCCCTTCGGACAGGGCGGTGGAAACACCATATATTTT.

The table lists this clonotype with many counts. This chain links TRBV28 with TRBJ1-5; TRBD1 matches at 7 bases. V gave up 2 bases and J gave up 4 bases; unmatched junction bases: 11. The CDR3 totals 17 residues. Germline V gene lookup returns CDR1 MDHEN and CDR2 SYDVKM. The CDR3 protein is CASSLGIGDRTNQPQHF. CDR3 coding DNA: TGTGCCAGCAGTTTAGGAATCGGGGACAGAACTAATCAGCCCCAGCATTTT.

The chain carries TRBV6-2 or TRBV6-3 and TRBJ2-7; possibly TRBD1 for D (6 bases). The CDR3 covers 13 residues. Trimming left V 4 bases short and J 5 bases short, with 12 bases between. Per the germline V gene, CDR1 is MNHEY and CDR2 is SVGEGT. The DNA for the CDR3 is TGTGCCAGCAGTTTTACCAGGGGCCACGAGCAGTACTTC. Translating it yields CASSFTRGHEQYF.

This clonotype showed up many times. V gene TRBV3-1 combines with J gene TRBJ1-2; D gene uncertain. The V end lost 2 bases, the J end lost 14 bases, and 12 bases lay between the germline ends. The length of the CDR3 is 11 residues. Germline CDR1 LGHDT, CDR2 YNNKEL (reference sequence). The CDR3 reads CASSQHAARTF. In nucleotides, the CDR3 is TGTGCCAGCAGCCAACACGCGGCCCGTACCTTC.

About this clonotype itself: One end of the junction is discordant with germline, which a read error may explain. This chain links TRBV2 with TRBJ1-2; D unclear. This CDR3 spans 10 amino acids. CDR1 is SNHLY and CDR2 is FYNNEI in the germline V gene. CDR3 coding DNA: TGTGCCAGCAGTGTCGGGCAGCTTATCTTC. Translated, it gives CASSVGQLIF.

This clonotype was observed a few times. The gene calls are TRBV7-9 and TRBJ1-2, with TRBD1 matching 7 bases. Germline values: CDR1 SEHNR, CDR2 FQNEAQ (reference sequence). J gave up 4 bases and V 0 bases, and 2 bases lay outside the gene matches. The CDR3 loop spans 14 amino acids. CDR3 loop: CASSLAWDSYGYTF. CDR3 in DNA: TGTGCCAGCAGCTTAGCGTGGGACAGCTATGGCTACACCTTC.

This clonotype was seen at least ten times. The chain has TRBV7-2 and TRBJ2-3; D is ambiguous. Per the germline V gene, CDR1 is SGHTA and CDR2 is FQGNSA. The ends were cut back, 1 base at V and 2 bases at J, with 10 bases in the middle. This CDR3 comprises 15 residues. DNA for the CDR3: TGTGCCAGCAGCTTAGTAGGTGGCCTCACAGATACGCAGTATTTT. Its protein is CASSLVGGLTDTQYF.

This clonotype was found many times. This rearrangement joins TRBV6-2 or TRBV6-3 to TRBJ2-2; D gene ambiguous. The V end lost 8 bases, the J end lost 0 bases, and 10 bases lay between the germline ends. CDR3 length: 14 amino acids. Looked up from germline, CDR1 is MNHEY and CDR2 is SVGEGT. The CDR3 here is CASLGVANTGELFF. The CDR3 nucleotides are TGTGCCAGCTTAGGAGTCGCGAACACCGGGGAGCTGTTTTTT.

This clonotype was found a few times. This sequence joins TRBV12-3 or TRBV12-4 and TRBJ2-1, with 8 bases lining up with TRBD2. The V and J ends lost 10 bases and 0 bases, in that order; junction bases with no gene match: 8. The CDR3 totals 15 residues. The CDR3 reads CATRERESSYNEQFF. CDR3 nucleotide sequence: TGTGCCACCCGGGAGCGGGAGAGCTCCTACAATGAGCAGTTCTTC.

This clonotype was seen ten or more times. The chain has TRBV20-1 and TRBJ1-5, with D possibly TRBD1 on 5 matching bases. CDR1 and CDR2 (germline): DFQATT, SNEGSKA (reference sequence). There are 13 residues in the CDR3. Trimming left V 7 bases short and J 7 bases short, with 17 bases between. The CDR3 reads CSEAAGSGQPQHF. CDR3 nucleotides: TGCAGTGAAGCGGCAGGGTCTGGACAGCCCCAGCATTTT.

This clonotype was picked up many times. CDR3 DNA sequence: TGTGCCAGCGCCCCGACAGGGACCGCGGAAAGCTCCTATAATTCACCCCTCCACTTT. This encodes CASAPTGTAESSYNSPLHF. The chain joins TRBV11-2 to TRBJ1-6, with 7 bases identical to TRBD1. CDR3 length equals 19 residues. V shed 8 bases, J shed 0 bases, and the junction held 16 bases outside the gene matches. CDR1 and CDR2 from the germline V gene are SGHAT and FQNNGV.

Ten or more counts support this clonotype. The chain recombines TRBV11-2 with TRBJ1-1; TRBD1 aligns across 8 bases. CDR1 SGHAT and CDR2 FQNNGV come from the germline V gene. Trimming took 0 bases from V and 4 from J; bases not matched to a gene: 4. The CDR3 has 15 amino acids. The CDR3 bases are TGTGCCAGCAGCTTAGACGGACAGGGTCGCACTGAAGCTTTCTTT. Translating gives CASSLDGQGRTEAFF.

This clonotype was counted at least ten times. This rearrangement joins TRBV7-9 to TRBJ2-2; the D gene is possibly TRBD1 (6 bases). Per germline, CDR1 SEHNR and CDR2 FQNEAQ (reference sequence). Trimming took off 5 bases at V and 5 bases at J, with 15 bases between the two ends. The CDR3 loop spans 15 amino acids. CDR3 in amino acids: CASSPSLGQTGELFF. Here the CDR3 DNA reads TGTGCCAGCAGCCCGAGTTTGGGACAAACCGGGGAGCTGTTTTTT.

Concerning this clonotype itself: With a much larger clone just one base away, this may be a read error. The genes are TRBV4-1 and TRBJ1-2, with D maybe TRBD1 (6 bases). The CDR3 extends over 17 amino acids. From germline, CDR1 is MGHRA and CDR2 YSYEKL. V was trimmed by 5 bases and J by 2 bases, leaving 21 bases between them. The CDR3 sequence: CASSKAVGTIENYGYTF. CDR3 in DNA: TGCGCCAGCAGCAAAGCGGTCGGGACAATTGAAAACTATGGCTACACCTTC.

A few counts support this clonotype. The chain joins TRBV29-1 to TRBJ2-7; TRBD1 aligns across 7 bases. Unmatched junction bases numbered 5, after V lost 3 bases and J lost 3 bases. CDR3 length: 13 residues. Germline V gene lookup returns CDR1 SQVTM and CDR2 ANQGSEA. In DNA form, the CDR3 reads TGCAGCGTTGAGAATCGGGACAGCTACGAGCAGTACTTC. Protein sequence: CSVENRDSYEQYF.

This clonotype was detected many times. The chain recombines TRBV4-1 with TRBJ1-2; D call uncertain. The CDR3 length is 13 residues. V was clipped by 2 bases and J by 5 bases, with 9 bases between them. CDR1 and CDR2 (germline): MGHRA, YSYEKL. CDR3 amino acids: CASSQTLTYGYTF. In DNA, the CDR3 is TGCGCCAGCAGCCAAACCTTGACTTATGGCTACACCTTC.

The sample holds many counts of this clonotype. V gene TRBV20-1 combines with J gene TRBJ2-3, with 7 bases that match TRBD1. This CDR3 spans 15 amino acids. V lost 3 bases to trimming and J lost 3 bases; unmatched junction nucleotides: 9. CDR1 and CDR2 (germline): DFQATT, SNEGSKA (reference sequence). The CDR3 is CSASEGARRTDTQYF. In DNA, the CDR3 is TGCAGTGCTAGTGAGGGGGCGAGGCGGACAGATACGCAGTATTTT.

The chain uses TRBV19 and TRBJ2-1; D is perhaps TRBD1 (6 bases). Trimming left V 7 bases short and J 6 bases short, with 16 bases between. From germline, CDR1 is LNHDA and CDR2 SQIVND (reference sequence). The CDR3 consists of 14 residues. CDR3 protein: CASIDRGNRNEQFF. The CDR3 DNA is TGTGCCAGTATCGATAGGGGGAATCGCAATGAGCAGTTCTTC.

This clonotype was seen at least ten times. This sequence joins TRBV6-2 or TRBV6-3 and TRBJ1-1; D remains ambiguous. Germline loops: CDR1 MNHEY, CDR2 SVGEGT. This CDR3 has 9 residues. V was pared by 8 bases and J by 6 bases, with 4 bases between. Here the CDR3 reads CASLAEAFF. CDR3 nucleotides: TGTGCCAGCCTCGCTGAAGCTTTCTTT.

This chain connects TRBV6-2 or TRBV6-3 to TRBJ1-5; no reliable D call. The CDR3 has 13 residues. Germline V CDR1 and CDR2: MNHEY, SVGEGT. V gave up 0 bases and J gave up 7 bases, with 7 bases separating them. The DNA of the CDR3 is TGTGCCAGCAGTTACTCGGCACAACAGCCCCAGCATTTT. Translated, it gives CASSYSAQQPQHF.

This clonotype was detected only a few times. The chain carries TRBV27 and TRBJ2-2; TRBD2 aligns across 14 bases. Germline CDR1 reads MNHEY; CDR2 reads SMNVEV (reference sequence). Trimming took 7 bases from V and 0 from J; bases not matched to a gene: 4. This CDR3 has 17 amino acids. The CDR3 loop is CASTGLAGEPNTGELFF. CDR3 in DNA: TGTGCCAGCACGGGACTAGCGGGAGAACCGAACACCGGGGAGCTGTTTTTT.

In regard to this clonotype: One junction end disagrees with the germline gene, perhaps due to a read error. This chain links TRBV5-6 with TRBJ2-3; the D gene is possibly TRBD2 (6 bases). Germline CDR1 and CDR2: SGHDT and YYEEEE. The CDR3 is made up of 16 amino acids. CDR3 nucleotides: TGTGCCAGCAGCTACTACCTCGGGACTCTCACAAATACGCAGTATTTT. It encodes CASSYYLGTLTNTQYF. The entire variable domain, with the rest obtained from reference TRBV5-6 and TRBJ2-3, is as follows: DAGVTQSPTHLIKTRGQQVTLRCSPKSGHDTVSWYQQALGQGPQFIFQYYEEEERQRGNFPDRFSGHQFPNYSSELNVNALLLGDSALYLCASSYYLGTLTNTQYFGPGTRLTVL.

This clonotype came up many times. The chain combines TRBV10-3 with TRBJ1-2; maybe TRBD1 (5 bases). This CDR3 spans 16 amino acids. V gave up 5 bases and J gave up 5 bases, with 21 bases separating them. Germline V gene data show CDR1 as ENHRY and CDR2 as SYGVKD. CDR3 amino acids: CAISSHEQGIGYGYTF. The CDR3 coding sequence is TGTGCCATCAGTTCACACGAGCAGGGAATTGGTTATGGCTACACCTTC.